The T cell receptor (beta chain) under discussion was sequenced for a study of T cells in Graves' hyperthyroidism and ophthalmopathy. From RNA transcripts, TCR beta CDR3 regions were amplified. A set of HTBI primers served as the primers for a first-round RT-PCR of the TCR CDR3. A single record per CDR3 protein comes from TCRdb applying MiXCR to the multiplex PCR reads. Found here are around 340,000 distinct CDR3 sequences, roughly 14% of them singletons; the top ten hold roughly 24%. This CDR3 comprises 13 residues. CDR1 and CDR2 (germline): KGHDR, SFDVKD. The trim removed 10 bases at V and 7 bases at J, leaving 8 bases unmatched.

The sample was blood. The sequence derives from a woman in her thirties with Graves' hyperthyroidism. V is TRBV24-1 and J is TRBJ2-1, with 8 bases identical to TRBD1. CDR3 sequence: CATEDRVLNEQFF. For the CDR3, the DNA is TGTGCCACAGAGGACAGGGTTCTAAATGAGCAGTTCTTC.